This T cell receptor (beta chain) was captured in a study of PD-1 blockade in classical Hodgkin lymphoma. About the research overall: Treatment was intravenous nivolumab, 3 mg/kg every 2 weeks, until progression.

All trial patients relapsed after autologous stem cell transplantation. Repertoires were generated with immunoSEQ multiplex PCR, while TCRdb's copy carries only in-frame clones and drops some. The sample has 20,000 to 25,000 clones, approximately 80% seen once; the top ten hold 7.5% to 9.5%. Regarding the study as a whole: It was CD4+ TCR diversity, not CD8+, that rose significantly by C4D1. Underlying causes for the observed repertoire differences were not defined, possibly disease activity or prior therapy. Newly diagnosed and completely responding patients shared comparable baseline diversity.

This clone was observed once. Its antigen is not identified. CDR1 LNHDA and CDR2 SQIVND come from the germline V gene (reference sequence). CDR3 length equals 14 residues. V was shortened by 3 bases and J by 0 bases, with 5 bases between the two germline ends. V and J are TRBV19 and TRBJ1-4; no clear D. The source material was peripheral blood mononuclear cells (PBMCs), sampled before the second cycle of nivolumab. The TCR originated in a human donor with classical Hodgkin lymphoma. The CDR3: CASSISSTNEKLFF. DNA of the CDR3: TGTGCCAGTAGTATTAGCTCAACTAATGAAAAACTGTTTTTT.